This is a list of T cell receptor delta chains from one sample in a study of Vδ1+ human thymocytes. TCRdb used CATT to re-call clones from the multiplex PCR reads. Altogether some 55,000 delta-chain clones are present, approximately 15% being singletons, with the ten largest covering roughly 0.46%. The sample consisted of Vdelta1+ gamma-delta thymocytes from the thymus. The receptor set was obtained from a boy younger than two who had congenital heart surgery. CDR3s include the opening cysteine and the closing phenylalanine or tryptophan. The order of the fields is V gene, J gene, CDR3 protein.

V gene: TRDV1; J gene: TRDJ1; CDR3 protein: CALGSLWGIRSKLIF
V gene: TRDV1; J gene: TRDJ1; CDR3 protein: CALGELGTLSWGYTDKLIF
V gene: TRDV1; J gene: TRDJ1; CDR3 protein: CALGTSSHPVRYTDKLIF
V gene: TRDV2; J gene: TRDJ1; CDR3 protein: CACDTVVLGDTGDKLIF
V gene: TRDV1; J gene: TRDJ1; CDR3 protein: CALGDLRRGVLIF
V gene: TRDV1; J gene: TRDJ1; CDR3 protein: CALGELAHARAYWGIGDKLIF
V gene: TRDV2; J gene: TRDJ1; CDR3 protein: CAWNEPSYAVLGDDDKLIF
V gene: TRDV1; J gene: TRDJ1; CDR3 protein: CALGEPGTYLITDKLIF
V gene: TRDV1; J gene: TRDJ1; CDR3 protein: CALGERVTISVPTGYWGKQTTDKLIF
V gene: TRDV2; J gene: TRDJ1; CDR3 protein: CACEGYWGIRVRRQRTENQGNLIF
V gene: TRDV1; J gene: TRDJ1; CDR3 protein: CALGGDPTGGYYTDKLIF
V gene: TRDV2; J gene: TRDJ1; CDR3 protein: CACDTGGIQGEILIF
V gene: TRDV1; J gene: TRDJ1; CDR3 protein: CALGEPHTRGTLDAKLIF
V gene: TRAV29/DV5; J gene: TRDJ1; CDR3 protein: CSVLLCSNLGLPHTWGISSTDKLIF
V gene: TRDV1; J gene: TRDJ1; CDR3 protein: CALGLATWAPNPRYKLIF
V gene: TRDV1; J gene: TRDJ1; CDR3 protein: CALGVRVTDKLIF
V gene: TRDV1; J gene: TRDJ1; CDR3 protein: CALGELRLRPTLYWGRLDKLIF
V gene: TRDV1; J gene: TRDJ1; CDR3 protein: CALGELHPILGDTRYPPTDKLIF
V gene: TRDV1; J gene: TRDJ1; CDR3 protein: CALGGRNPSLLGDTIKLIF
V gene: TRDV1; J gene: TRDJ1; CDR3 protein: CALGELRGGRIRGTDKLIF
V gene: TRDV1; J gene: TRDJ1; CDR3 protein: CALGEVFSSPLGYTDKLIF
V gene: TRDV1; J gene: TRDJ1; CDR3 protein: CALGLERPGGGYASTDKLIF
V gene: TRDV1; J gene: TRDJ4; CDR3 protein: CASWPSSTLLGAARPLIF
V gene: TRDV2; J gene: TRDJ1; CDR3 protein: CACGTGGDKLIF
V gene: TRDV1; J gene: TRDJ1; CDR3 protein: CALGEVLYWGLKLIF
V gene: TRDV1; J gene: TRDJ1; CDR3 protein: CALGDRPSYFTGGYGYTDKLIF
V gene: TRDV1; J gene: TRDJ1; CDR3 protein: CALGEPPSFPYWGLDTDKLIF
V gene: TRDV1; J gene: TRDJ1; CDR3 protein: CALGGRPSYDPTWGSYLYTDKLIF
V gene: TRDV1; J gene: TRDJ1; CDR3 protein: CALGEIFLRTDWGIRVCIDKLIF
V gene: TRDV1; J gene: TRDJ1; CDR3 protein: CALGESPPTRGGFFMGMVADKLIF
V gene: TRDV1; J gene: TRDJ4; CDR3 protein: CALGERIRGQRPPPGDTRPLIF
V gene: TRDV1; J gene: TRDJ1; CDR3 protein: CALGELRGYCMYTDKLIF
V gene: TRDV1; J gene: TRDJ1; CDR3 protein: CALGERPGGYTDKLIF
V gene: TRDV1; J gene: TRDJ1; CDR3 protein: CALGELHPNTDKLIF
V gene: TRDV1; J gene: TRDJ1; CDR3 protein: CALVLLSFPTYGLGPSKLIF
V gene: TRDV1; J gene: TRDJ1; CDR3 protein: CALGKVRPKAFHHKLIF
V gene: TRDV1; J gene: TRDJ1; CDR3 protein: CALGARRPVTDKLIF
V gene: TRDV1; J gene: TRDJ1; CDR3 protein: CALGEVWPTSDKLIF
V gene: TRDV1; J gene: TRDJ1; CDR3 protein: CALGELPALGYWGISDKLIF
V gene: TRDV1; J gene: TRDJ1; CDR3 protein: CALGEPGHTVLGEGTDKLIF
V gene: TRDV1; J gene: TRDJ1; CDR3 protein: CALGGPTGGSFPTDKLIF
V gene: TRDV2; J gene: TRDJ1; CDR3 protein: CACLLGDKGGDKLIF
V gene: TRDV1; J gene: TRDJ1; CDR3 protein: CALGARLASILGDRFWYTDKLIF
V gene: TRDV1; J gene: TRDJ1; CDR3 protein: CALGELPWLGGYTDKLIF
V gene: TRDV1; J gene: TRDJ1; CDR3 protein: CALGECTYVPIDADKLIF
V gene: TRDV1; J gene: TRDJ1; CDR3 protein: CALGESRRGGYPTTKFLWLGQLYTDKLIF
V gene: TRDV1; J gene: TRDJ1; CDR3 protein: CALELPEEVLGDTNTDKLIF
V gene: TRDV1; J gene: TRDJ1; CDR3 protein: CALGETVSPDTDKLIF
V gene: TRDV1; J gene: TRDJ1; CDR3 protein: CALGVTGLPHGLVGAYTDKLIF
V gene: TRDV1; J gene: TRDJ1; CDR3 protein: CALGELPKSYWGIRTGFAKLIF
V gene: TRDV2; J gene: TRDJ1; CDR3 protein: CACDTDGGGYDITDKLIF
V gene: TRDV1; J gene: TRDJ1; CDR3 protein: CALGENFLISWGIRQRYTDKLIF
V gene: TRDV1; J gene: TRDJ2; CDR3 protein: CALGLGGAFLTAQLFF